The TCR beta chain described here comes from a study of OX40 agonist ivuxolimab in advanced cancers. Across the study: The patients got ivuxolimab, which is an agonistic anti-OX40 (CD134) antibody. Ivuxolimab was delivered to patients intravenously every 2 weeks at doses spanning 0.01 to 10 mg/kg.

V was clipped by 5 bases and J by 2 bases, with 16 bases between them. CDR1 is SGHNT, CDR2 YENEEA, per germline. The CDR3 length is 15 residues. Sequencing used immunoSEQ multiplex PCR; TCRdb keeps in-frame clones, though not all of them. The data contain roughly 11,000 clones, around 84% of them singletons. Autoimmune disease history or systemic immunosuppression barred patients. Source: CD4+ or CD8+ T cells sorted from blood, taken in a trial of the OX40 agonist ivuxolimab. The clonotype comes from an adult with an advanced solid tumor such as melanoma, head and neck, liver or kidney cancer. The V and J genes are TRBV11-3 and TRBJ2-7; weak D call: TRBD2 (6 bases). The CDR3 is CASSAGSGGAYEQYF. DNA of the CDR3: TGTGCCAGCAGCGCAGGTTCCGGCGGGGCCTACGAGCAGTACTTC.